A selection of T cell receptor beta chains follows, all from one sample in a study of post-analysis software for immune sequencing data. TCRdb independently ran MiXCR on the PCR reads; one entry per CDR3 protein. The table lists more than 500,000 distinct CDR3 sequences, roughly 34% of them singletons. What was sequenced was blood. The receptor set was obtained from a girl aged 2 to 17 with multiple sclerosis. Both conserved end residues are part of each CDR3. A D gene is named only where the DNA matches it firmly. Clone size appears in some rows only: once, few, many, or a class for an expanded clone.

CDR3nt: TGCAGTGCTAGGACGCCGGGTTATCAGCCCCAGCATTTT
CDR3aa: CSARTPGYQPQHF
v_gene: TRBV20-1
j_gene: TRBJ1-5
abundance: few
d_gene: -

CDR3nt: TGTGCCAGCAGTCAGGACCCCACAGATACGCAGTATTTT
CDR3aa: CASSQDPTDTQYF
v_gene: TRBV6-5
j_gene: TRBJ2-3
abundance: -
d_gene: -

CDR3nt: TGCAGCGCCACAGCCTCCGACAGGGGGCGGGAGACCCAGTACTTC
CDR3aa: CSATASDRGRETQYF
v_gene: TRBV29-1
j_gene: TRBJ2-5
abundance: few
d_gene: TRBD1

CDR3nt: TGTGCCAGCAGCCAAGTATACGGTATCGACAGGGGGTACAATGAGCAGTTCTTC
CDR3aa: CASSQVYGIDRGYNEQFF
v_gene: TRBV4-2
j_gene: TRBJ2-1
abundance: -
d_gene: TRBD1

CDR3nt: TGCAGCGTCCTAGTGGGGGGACTAAGCACAGATACGCAGTATTTT
CDR3aa: CSVLVGGLSTDTQYF
v_gene: TRBV29-1
j_gene: TRBJ2-3
abundance: -
d_gene: TRBD2

CDR3nt: TGTGCCAGCAGCTATGTGGGGGCCGGGTACAATGAGCAGTTCTTC
CDR3aa: CASSYVGAGYNEQFF
v_gene: TRBV7-9
j_gene: TRBJ2-1
abundance: -
d_gene: -

CDR3nt: TGCGCCAGCAGCCAAGATCCGGGAGGTTCGGTCTTAGGGGGCTACACCTTC
CDR3aa: CASSQDPGGSVLGGYTF
v_gene: TRBV4-1
j_gene: TRBJ1-2
abundance: -
d_gene: -

CDR3nt: TGTGCCAGCCGTGAACAGGGGGCGAGGAATTCACCCCTCCACTTT
CDR3aa: CASREQGARNSPLHF
v_gene: TRBV27
j_gene: TRBJ1-6
abundance: few
d_gene: TRBD1

CDR3nt: TGTGCCACCAGCAGGACAGGGTTCGCCACTGAAGCTTTCTTT
CDR3aa: CATSRTGFATEAFF
v_gene: TRBV15
j_gene: TRBJ1-1
abundance: few
d_gene: TRBD1

CDR3nt: TGTGCCAGCAGTTTTAGTCTGTTCTTC
CDR3aa: CASSFSLFF
v_gene: TRBV27
j_gene: TRBJ2-1
abundance: -
d_gene: -

CDR3nt: TGCGCCAGCAGCTTTGACCTGATTCCTAGCACAGATACGCAGTATTTT
CDR3aa: CASSFDLIPSTDTQYF
v_gene: TRBV5-1
j_gene: TRBJ2-3
abundance: -
d_gene: -

CDR3nt: TGTGCCAGCAGTTACTCTGCCAGGCTACTTACCTACGAGCAGTACTTC
CDR3aa: CASSYSARLLTYEQYF
v_gene: TRBV6-2/TRBV6-3
j_gene: TRBJ2-7
abundance: -
d_gene: -

CDR3nt: TGTGCCAGCAGCCATACCACGGGGGGCCTGTACTTC
CDR3aa: CASSHTTGGLYF
v_gene: TRBV3-1
j_gene: TRBJ2-5
abundance: once
d_gene: -

CDR3nt: TGCGCCAGCAGCCAAGAAGGACTAGCGGGGGCTTCCGAGTTCTTC
CDR3aa: CASSQEGLAGASEFF
v_gene: TRBV4-1
j_gene: TRBJ2-1
abundance: -
d_gene: TRBD2

CDR3nt: TGTGCCAGCAGTCCTTTGGGGGGGGGGTCTAGGACCCTAGCCAAAAACATTCAGTACTTC
CDR3aa: CASSPLGGGSRTLAKNIQYF
v_gene: TRBV6-1
j_gene: TRBJ2-4
abundance: -
d_gene: TRBD2

CDR3nt: TGTGCCAGCAGCTTAGTCCCTAGCGGGGGCTTGTATACGCAGTATTTT
CDR3aa: CASSLVPSGGLYTQYF
v_gene: TRBV7-2
j_gene: TRBJ2-3
abundance: few
d_gene: TRBD2

CDR3nt: TGTGCCAGCAGCGTAGTATCCGTCGACGGCGGGGAGCTGTTTTTT
CDR3aa: CASSVVSVDGGELFF
v_gene: TRBV9
j_gene: TRBJ2-2
abundance: -
d_gene: -

CDR3nt: TGTGCCAGCAGCTTGAGTCAGGGTACTTTCTACGAGCAGTACTTC
CDR3aa: CASSLSQGTFYEQYF
v_gene: TRBV5-5
j_gene: TRBJ2-7
abundance: -
d_gene: -

CDR3nt: TGTGCCAGCAGCGTATCGACGGGCACTGAAGCTTTCTTT
CDR3aa: CASSVSTGTEAFF
v_gene: TRBV7-2
j_gene: TRBJ1-1
abundance: -
d_gene: -

CDR3nt: TGTGCCAGCAGCTTATATCCCCGGACCTCTCAGTACTTC
CDR3aa: CASSLYPRTSQYF
v_gene: TRBV7-6
j_gene: TRBJ2-4
abundance: -
d_gene: -

CDR3nt: TGCAGTGCTAGAGATCTCGGGGGGCCGGATCCCACTGAAGCTTTCTTT
CDR3aa: CSARDLGGPDPTEAFF
v_gene: TRBV20-1
j_gene: TRBJ1-1
abundance: few
d_gene: -

CDR3nt: TGTGCCAGCAGCCTTAACTTCGACACTGAAGCTTTCTTT
CDR3aa: CASSLNFDTEAFF
v_gene: TRBV7-2
j_gene: TRBJ1-1
abundance: -
d_gene: -

CDR3nt: TGTGCCAGCAGTTACGGGACAGTATTCTACACCTTC
CDR3aa: CASSYGTVFYTF
v_gene: TRBV5-5
j_gene: TRBJ1-2
abundance: few
d_gene: TRBD1

CDR3nt: TGTGCCAGCAGCACAAGACTAGCGGGGGCTGACAATGAGCAGTTCTTC
CDR3aa: CASSTRLAGADNEQFF
v_gene: TRBV7-2
j_gene: TRBJ2-1
abundance: -
d_gene: TRBD2

CDR3nt: TGCAGCGTTGATAAGGGAGGGACTGAAGCTTTCTTT
CDR3aa: CSVDKGGTEAFF
v_gene: TRBV29-1
j_gene: TRBJ1-1
abundance: few
d_gene: -

CDR3nt: TGTGCCAGCAGTGAATTGAGAGGGGGCGGGAATCAGCCCCAGCATTTT
CDR3aa: CASSELRGGGNQPQHF
v_gene: TRBV2
j_gene: TRBJ1-5
abundance: few
d_gene: TRBD1

CDR3nt: TGTGCCAGCAGTTTTAAGGGCCCGAGCCCTGGGGGCTATGGCTACACCTTC
CDR3aa: CASSFKGPSPGGYGYTF
v_gene: TRBV27
j_gene: TRBJ1-2
abundance: -
d_gene: -

CDR3nt: TGTGCCAGCAGCGAGGTGCCTACGGTGGGAGAAAAACTGTTTTTT
CDR3aa: CASSEVPTVGEKLFF
v_gene: TRBV9
j_gene: TRBJ1-4
abundance: few
d_gene: -

CDR3nt: TGCGCCAGCATTCCAGGGGGTAGCACAGATACGCAGTATTTT
CDR3aa: CASIPGGSTDTQYF
v_gene: TRBV5-1
j_gene: TRBJ2-3
abundance: -
d_gene: TRBD1

CDR3nt: TGTGCCAGCACCGCACTAGCGGGGGGCCGAGAGACCCAGTACTTC
CDR3aa: CASTALAGGRETQYF
v_gene: TRBV6-2/TRBV6-3
j_gene: TRBJ2-5
abundance: once
d_gene: TRBD2

CDR3nt: TGTGCCAGCAGCTACCGGAGTGCGGGACAGGCATACGAGCAGTACTTC
CDR3aa: CASSYRSAGQAYEQYF
v_gene: TRBV7-6
j_gene: TRBJ2-7
abundance: -
d_gene: TRBD1

CDR3nt: TGCAGTGCTAGAGTAGAAGACTATGGCTACACCTTC
CDR3aa: CSARVEDYGYTF
v_gene: TRBV20-1
j_gene: TRBJ1-2
abundance: -
d_gene: -

CDR3nt: TGTGCCAGCGGTAAACCGACAGGCCAAGAGACCCAGTACTTC
CDR3aa: CASGKPTGQETQYF
v_gene: TRBV6-6
j_gene: TRBJ2-5
abundance: once
d_gene: -

CDR3nt: TGTGCCATCAGGGCGGGAAGCACAGATACGCGGTATTTT
CDR3aa: CAIRAGSTDTRYF
v_gene: TRBV10-3
j_gene: TRBJ2-3
abundance: -
d_gene: -

CDR3nt: TGTGCCAGCAGCCAAGATCTTCGGTTAGCGGGGGGAAGGGAGACCCAGTACTTC
CDR3aa: CASSQDLRLAGGRETQYF
v_gene: TRBV4-2
j_gene: TRBJ2-5
abundance: many
d_gene: TRBD2

CDR3nt: TGCAGTGCTAGTGCCCGGGTAGCGGGGGGACTTCACTCCTACGAGCAGTACTTC
CDR3aa: CSASARVAGGLHSYEQYF
v_gene: TRBV20-1
j_gene: TRBJ2-7
abundance: few
d_gene: TRBD2

CDR3nt: TGTGCCAGCAGTTACTCGCAAAGGGCTGAAGCTTTCTTT
CDR3aa: CASSYSQRAEAFF
v_gene: TRBV6-6
j_gene: TRBJ1-1
abundance: few
d_gene: -

CDR3nt: TGTGCCATCAGTGAGTACACAGGGTCTGGACAGCCCCAGCATTTT
CDR3aa: CAISEYTGSGQPQHF
v_gene: TRBV10-3
j_gene: TRBJ1-5
abundance: -
d_gene: -

CDR3nt: TGCGCCAGCAGCCAAGACTTCGTAGGGCCCTATGGCTACACCTTC
CDR3aa: CASSQDFVGPYGYTF
v_gene: TRBV4-1
j_gene: TRBJ1-2
abundance: once
d_gene: -

CDR3nt: TGTGCCAGCAGTACGACGGATTACCAAGAGACCCAGTACTTC
CDR3aa: CASSTTDYQETQYF
v_gene: TRBV28
j_gene: TRBJ2-5
abundance: many
d_gene: -

CDR3nt: TGTGCCACCAGTGCCCGGGACGAAGAGACCCAGTACTTC
CDR3aa: CATSARDEETQYF
v_gene: TRBV24-1
j_gene: TRBJ2-5
abundance: few
d_gene: -

CDR3nt: TGCAGTGCTAGATCGGGCGGGGGGGCGATTGAGCAGTTCTTC
CDR3aa: CSARSGGGAIEQFF
v_gene: TRBV20-1
j_gene: TRBJ2-1
abundance: -
d_gene: TRBD2

CDR3nt: TGTGCCACCAGCAGAGATGTAGCAGGGAACACTGAAGCTTTCTTT
CDR3aa: CATSRDVAGNTEAFF
v_gene: TRBV15
j_gene: TRBJ1-1
abundance: -
d_gene: -

CDR3nt: TGCAGCGTGACCCCGGGGACAGATACGCAGTATTTT
CDR3aa: CSVTPGTDTQYF
v_gene: TRBV29-1
j_gene: TRBJ2-3
abundance: few
d_gene: -

CDR3nt: TGTGCCAGCAGCTTAGTGGGAGGTCGGGATACGCAGTATTTT
CDR3aa: CASSLVGGRDTQYF
v_gene: TRBV7-3
j_gene: TRBJ2-3
abundance: many
d_gene: -

CDR3nt: TGTGCCAGCAGCGAGACGGGTCCCTACGAGCAGTACTTC
CDR3aa: CASSETGPYEQYF
v_gene: TRBV6-5
j_gene: TRBJ2-7
abundance: -
d_gene: -

CDR3nt: TGCAGTGCTAGACTTCCCCCCCAGGTGCCCCAGCATTTT
CDR3aa: CSARLPPQVPQHF
v_gene: TRBV20-1
j_gene: TRBJ1-5
abundance: -
d_gene: -

CDR3nt: TGTGCCAGCAGCGCCTCCGGGACAGGGTTGGAGACCCAGTACTTC
CDR3aa: CASSASGTGLETQYF
v_gene: TRBV7-3
j_gene: TRBJ2-5
abundance: few
d_gene: TRBD1

CDR3nt: TGCGCCAGCAGCAGCGGGACAGGGGGTCTTGGCTACACCTTC
CDR3aa: CASSSGTGGLGYTF
v_gene: TRBV5-1
j_gene: TRBJ1-2
abundance: -
d_gene: TRBD1